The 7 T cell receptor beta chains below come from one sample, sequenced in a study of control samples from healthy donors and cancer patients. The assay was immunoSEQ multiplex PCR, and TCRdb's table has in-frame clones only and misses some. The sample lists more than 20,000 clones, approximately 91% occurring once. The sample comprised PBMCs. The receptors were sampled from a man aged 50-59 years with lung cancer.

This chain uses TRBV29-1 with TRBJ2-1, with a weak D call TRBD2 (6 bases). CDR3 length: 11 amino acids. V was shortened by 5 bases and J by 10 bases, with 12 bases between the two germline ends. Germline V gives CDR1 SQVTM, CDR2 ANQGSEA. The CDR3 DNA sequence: TGCAGCGTTAGGACCGCGGGGGAGCAGTTCTTC. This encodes CSVRTAGEQFF.

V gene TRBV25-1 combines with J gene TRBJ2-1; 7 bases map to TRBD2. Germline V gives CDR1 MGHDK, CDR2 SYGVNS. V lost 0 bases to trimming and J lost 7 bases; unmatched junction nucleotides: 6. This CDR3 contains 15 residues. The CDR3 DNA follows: TGTGCCAGCAGTGAATATTCGGGGGGAGGGAATGAGCAGTTCTTC. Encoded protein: CASSEYSGGGNEQFF.

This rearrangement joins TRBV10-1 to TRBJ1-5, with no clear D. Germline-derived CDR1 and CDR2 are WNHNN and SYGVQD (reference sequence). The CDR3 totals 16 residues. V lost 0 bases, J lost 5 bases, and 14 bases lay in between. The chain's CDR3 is CASSESLQRAYQPQHF. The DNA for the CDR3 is TGCGCCAGCAGTGAGTCGCTTCAGAGAGCATATCAGCCCCAGCATTTT.

CDR3 DNA: TGTGCCAGCAGCATCCGACAGGGTACTGAAGCTTTCTTT. It codes for CASSIRQGTEAFF. The genes are TRBV11-2 and TRBJ1-1, with 7 bases aligning to TRBD1. The CDR3 consists of 13 residues. Germline V gene sequence: CDR1 SGHAT, CDR2 FQNNGV. The V and J ends lost 5 bases and 5 bases, in that order; junction bases with no gene match: 5.

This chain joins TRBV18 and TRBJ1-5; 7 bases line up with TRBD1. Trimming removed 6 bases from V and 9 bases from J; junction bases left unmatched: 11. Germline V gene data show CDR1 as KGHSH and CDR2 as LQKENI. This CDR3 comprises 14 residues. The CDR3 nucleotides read TGTGCCAGCTCTGCGACAGGGATAAATGGGCCCCAGCATTTT. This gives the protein CASSATGINGPQHF.

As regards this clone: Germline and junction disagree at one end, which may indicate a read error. In DNA, the CDR3 is TGCGCCAGCAGCCCTAGACAGGACCGCACATATACGCAGTATTTT. This sequence encodes CASSPRQDRTYTQYF. This rearrangement joins TRBV5-1 to TRBJ2-3; D is perhaps TRBD1 (6 bases). The CDR3 sequence is 15 residues long. In germline, CDR1 is SGHRS, CDR2 YFSETQ. The full variable domain, in which reference TRBV5-1 and TRBJ2-3 provide the parts outside the CDR3, is KAGVTQTPRYLIKTRGQQVTLSCSPISGHRSVSWYQQTPGQGLQFLFEYFSETQRNKGNFPGRFSGRQFSNSRSEMNVSTLELGDSALYLCASSPRQDRTYTQYFGPGTRLTVL.

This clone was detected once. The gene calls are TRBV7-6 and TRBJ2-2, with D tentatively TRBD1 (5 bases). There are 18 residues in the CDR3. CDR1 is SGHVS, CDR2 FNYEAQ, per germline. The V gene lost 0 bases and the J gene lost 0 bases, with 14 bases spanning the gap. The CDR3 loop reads CASSLAAGFASNTGELFF. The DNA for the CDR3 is TGTGCCAGCAGCTTAGCTGCAGGGTTCGCCTCGAACACCGGGGAGCTGTTTTTT.